This T cell receptor (beta chain) was recovered during a study of cytomegalovirus exposure and HLA in healthy donors. General study results and limits: Later on, a genetic analysis was performed. It linked a missense variant in DCLRE1C with V- and J-gene trimming of TCR beta.

PCR employed 60 Vbeta and 13 Jbeta primers. In the original processing: There were 70 million to 95 million unique TCR beta chains by a later count, and about 11 million of them were shared. Sequencing was performed with immunoSEQ multiplex PCR; in TCRdb, only in-frame clones are kept and a portion is missing. V and J calls and clone size are as listed in that table; D and trimming were resolved from the DNA. Here the sample spans roughly 130,000 clones, around four fifths being singletons. V lost 4 bases, J lost 3 bases, and 7 bases stayed unmatched. The CDR3 runs 14 residues. Germline CDR1 and CDR2: SGHRS and YFSETQ. A word on this clone: As yet, its antigen is unknown.

Input material: PBMCs. This receptor was identified in a male donor in good health and CMV-seropositive. The chain uses TRBV5-1 and TRBJ2-7, with 7 bases lining up with TRBD2. Here the CDR3 reads CASSISGESYEQYF. Here the CDR3 DNA reads TGCGCCAGCAGCATCAGCGGGGAGAGCTACGAGCAGTACTTC.